This TCR beta chain was identified during a study of T cell repertoires in cytomegalovirus infection. This clonotype was detected many times. The CDR3 is 17 residues long. J was trimmed by 3 bases and V by 3 bases; bases with no gene match: 11. TCRdb called the reads again in MiXCR, with one record for every CDR3 protein. The sample includes around 140,000 distinct CDR3 sequences, approximately 5.9% of them seen just once. The V and J genes are TRBV12-3 or TRBV12-4 and TRBJ2-3; TRBD2 agrees at 8 bases. Sample: PBMCs. The sequence came from a human donor in good health (CMV status not recorded). Some clones in this sample may be carry-over from other donors' samples. CDR3 region: CASSFGSAGGFTDTQYF. CDR3 in DNA: TGTGCCAGCAGTTTCGGATCGGCGGGGGGCTTTACAGATACGCAGTATTTT.